This T cell receptor (beta chain) came from a study of T cells in Graves' hyperthyroidism and ophthalmopathy. Patients with uncontrolled infections, other autoimmune diseases, pregnancy or lactation were excluded. The authors took PBMCs from 10 ml fresh peripheral blood. Regions amplified from RNA transcripts were the TCR beta CDR3 regions. The primer set for the first-round RT-PCR of the TCR CDR3 was HTBI. Via MiXCR, TCRdb re-called the multiplex PCR reads, giving one row per CDR3 protein. The sample lists approximately 400,000 distinct CDR3 sequences, just under 25% occurring once. This clonotype was observed a few times. Sequencing was carried out using blood. This receptor was taken from a man aged 50 to 59 with Graves' hyperthyroidism.

This CDR3 is CASRVGWGQRQGGELFF. In DNA form, the CDR3 reads TGTGCCAGCAGAGTCGGGTGGGGACAGCGACAAGGAGGGGAGCTGTTTTTT. The gene calls are TRBV12-3 or TRBV12-4 and TRBJ2-2; 7 nucleotides match TRBD1. The CDR3 has 17 residues. V lost 6 bases, J lost 8 bases, and 18 bases stayed unmatched.